The clone carrying this T cell receptor (beta chain) was seen more than once but under ten times. This sample is part of a study of CD8+ T cells in alopecia areata. About the research overall: Tofacitinib administration to treated patients was oral, at 5 to 10 mg twice daily.

Investigators isolated RNA and reverse transcribed it into cDNA to act as the sequencing template. TCRdb keeps only in-frame clones here, not all; method: immunoSEQ multiplex PCR. Seen here are more than 90,000 clones, around 53% observed once, and the top ten hold roughly an eighth. Sample treatment: oral pan-JAK inhibitor, 5-10 mg twice daily. Lesional scalp punch biopsies and peripheral blood were collected from alopecia areata patients. V dropped 3 bases and J dropped 4; count of bases not matched to a gene: 5. The CDR3 is 15 amino acids. CDR1 and CDR2 (germline): MRHNA, SNTAGT. The clonotype originates from a human donor with alopecia areata. Sequencing was performed on CD8+ T cells sorted from blood, taken at week 24, from a patient treated with tofacitinib. The chain links TRBV6-4 to TRBJ2-3; 9 bases map to TRBD2. The CDR3 DNA is TGTGCCAGCAGTGATATGGCTAGCGGGGCAGATACGCAGTATTTT. The encoded protein is CASSDMASGADTQYF.